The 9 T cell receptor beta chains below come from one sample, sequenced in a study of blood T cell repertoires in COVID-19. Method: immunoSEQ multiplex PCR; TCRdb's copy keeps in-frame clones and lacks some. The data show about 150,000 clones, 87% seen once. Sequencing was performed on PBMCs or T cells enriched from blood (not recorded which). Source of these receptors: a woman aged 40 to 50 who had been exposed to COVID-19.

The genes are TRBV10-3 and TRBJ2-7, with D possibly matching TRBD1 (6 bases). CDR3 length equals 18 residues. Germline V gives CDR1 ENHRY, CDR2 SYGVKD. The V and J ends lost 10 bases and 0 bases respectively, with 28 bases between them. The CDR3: CATPASPEGQPSSYEQYF. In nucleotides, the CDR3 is TGTGCCACCCCAGCGAGCCCCGAGGGACAACCGAGCTCCTACGAGCAGTACTTC.

The CDR3 region has the DNA TGTGCCAGCAGTTACTCGTACAGACAGAACACTGAAGCTTTCTTT. This gives the protein CASSYSYRQNTEAFF. This chain connects TRBV6-5 to TRBJ1-1; D not resolved. The ends were cut back, 0 bases at V and 1 base at J, with 9 bases in the middle. Germline lookup yields CDR1 MNHEY and CDR2 SVGAGI. The CDR3 has 15 amino acids.

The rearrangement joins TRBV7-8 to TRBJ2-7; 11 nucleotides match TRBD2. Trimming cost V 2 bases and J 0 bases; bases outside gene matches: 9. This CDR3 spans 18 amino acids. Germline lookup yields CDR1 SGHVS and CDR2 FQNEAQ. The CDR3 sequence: CASSLLAGGPQSSYEQYF. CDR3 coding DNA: TGTGCCAGCAGCTTATTAGCGGGAGGGCCCCAGAGCTCCTACGAGCAGTACTTC.

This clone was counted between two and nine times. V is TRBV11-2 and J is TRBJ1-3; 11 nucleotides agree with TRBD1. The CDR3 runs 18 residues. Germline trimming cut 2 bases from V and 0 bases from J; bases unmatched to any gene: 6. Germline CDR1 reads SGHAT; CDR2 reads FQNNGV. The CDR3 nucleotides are TGTGCCAGCAGCTTATTTGCCGGGACAGGGGGCTCTGGAAACACCATATATTTT. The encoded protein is CASSLFAGTGGSGNTIYF.

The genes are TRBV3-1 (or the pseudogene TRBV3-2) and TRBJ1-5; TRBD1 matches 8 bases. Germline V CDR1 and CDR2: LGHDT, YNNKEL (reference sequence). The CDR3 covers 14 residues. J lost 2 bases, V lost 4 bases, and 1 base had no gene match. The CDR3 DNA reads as TGTGCCAGCAGCCCGGGACAGGGCAATCAGCCCCAGCATTTT. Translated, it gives CASSPGQGNQPQHF.

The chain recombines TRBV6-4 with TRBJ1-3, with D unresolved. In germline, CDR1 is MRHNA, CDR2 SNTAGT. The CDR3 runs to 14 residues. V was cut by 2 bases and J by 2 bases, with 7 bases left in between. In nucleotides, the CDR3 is TGTGCCAGCAGTGACCTGGGCCCTGGAAACACCATATATTTT. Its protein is CASSDLGPGNTIYF.

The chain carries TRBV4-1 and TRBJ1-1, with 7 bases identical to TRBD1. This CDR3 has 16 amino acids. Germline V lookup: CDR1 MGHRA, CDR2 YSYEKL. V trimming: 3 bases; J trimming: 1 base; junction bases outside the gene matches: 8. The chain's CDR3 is CASSQMGKGANTEAFF. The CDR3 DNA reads TGCGCCAGCAGCCAGATGGGGAAGGGGGCGAACACTGAAGCTTTCTTT.

DNA for the CDR3: TGTGCCAGTAGGACAGGGGCGGTTGCCTATAATTCACCCCTCCACTTT. This gives the protein CASRTGAVAYNSPLHF. This sequence joins TRBV19 and TRBJ1-6; 8 nucleotides align to TRBD1. With V trimmed by 6 bases and J by 2 bases, 6 bases remained unmatched. From germline, CDR1 is LNHDA and CDR2 SQIVND (reference sequence). The CDR3 is 16 residues long. The entire variable domain, with the rest obtained from reference TRBV19 and TRBJ1-6, is as follows: DGGITQSPKYLFRKEGQNVTLSCEQNLNHDAMYWYRQDPGQGLRLIYYSQIVNDFQKGDIAEGYSVSREKKESFPLTVTSAQKNPTAFYLCASRTGAVAYNSPLHFGNGTRLTVT.

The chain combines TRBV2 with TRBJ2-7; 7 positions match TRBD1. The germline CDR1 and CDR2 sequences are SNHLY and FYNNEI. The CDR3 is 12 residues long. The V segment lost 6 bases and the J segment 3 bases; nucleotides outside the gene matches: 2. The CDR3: CASSRDSYEQYF. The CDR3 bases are TGTGCCAGCAGCCGGGACAGCTACGAGCAGTACTTC.